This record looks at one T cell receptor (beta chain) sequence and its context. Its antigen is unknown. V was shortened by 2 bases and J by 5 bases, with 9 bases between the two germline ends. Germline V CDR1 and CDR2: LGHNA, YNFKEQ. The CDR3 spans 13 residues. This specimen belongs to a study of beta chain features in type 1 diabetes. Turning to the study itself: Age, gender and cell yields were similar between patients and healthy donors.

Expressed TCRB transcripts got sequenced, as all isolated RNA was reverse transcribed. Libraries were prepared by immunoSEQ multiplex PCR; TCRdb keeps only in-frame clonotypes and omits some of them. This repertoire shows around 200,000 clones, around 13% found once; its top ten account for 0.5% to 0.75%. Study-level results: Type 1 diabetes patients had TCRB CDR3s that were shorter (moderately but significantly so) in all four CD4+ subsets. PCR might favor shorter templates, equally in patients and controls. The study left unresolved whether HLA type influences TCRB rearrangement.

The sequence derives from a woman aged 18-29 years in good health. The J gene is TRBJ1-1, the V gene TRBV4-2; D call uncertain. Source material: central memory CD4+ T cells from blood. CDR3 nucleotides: TGTGCCAGCAGCCAAATGCTGAGGACTGAAGCTTTCTTT. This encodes CASSQMLRTEAFF.